The TCR beta chain under discussion was sequenced for a study of T cell responses to AZD1222 COVID-19 vaccine. The germline CDR1 and CDR2 sequences are SGHAT and FQNNGV. Trimming stripped 5 bases from V and 6 bases from J, with 10 bases between. The CDR3 is 12 residues long. Findings of the study overall: Baseline serology detected seropositivity in only a handful of AZD1222 recipients.

Libraries were prepared by immunoSEQ multiplex PCR; TCRdb keeps only in-frame clonotypes and omits some of them. The table shows 110,000 or so clones, with less than 95% occurring only once. A word on this clone: Its cognate antigen is unknown.

The TCR comes from an adult in good health. This sequence joins TRBV11-2 and TRBJ1-2, with D possibly being TRBD1 (6 bases). Sequences were derived from peripheral blood, sampled on day 0 of AZD1222 vaccination. The CDR3 is CASSPWTDGYTF. CDR3 bases: TGTGCCAGCAGCCCCTGGACAGATGGCTACACCTTC.